The 27 T cell receptor beta chains in this list originate from one sample, sequenced in a study of T cells and Merkel cell carcinoma outcomes. The protocol was immunoSEQ multiplex PCR, while the TCRdb copy is restricted to in-frame clones and leaves out a portion. The profile shows 3,600 or so clones, approximately 92% of them singletons. Sample: tumor tissue from Merkel cell carcinoma. These receptors were obtained from a human donor with Merkel cell carcinoma.

This clone was observed once. The genes are TRBV19 and TRBJ2-1, with D perhaps matching TRBD1 (6 bases). The CDR3 loop spans 11 amino acids. The V and J ends lost 3 bases and 10 bases respectively, with 7 bases between them. CDR1 is LNHDA and CDR2 is SQIVND in the germline V gene (reference sequence). The CDR3 region has the DNA TGTGCCAGTAGTATCAGGGGCGAGCAGTTCTTC. It yields the protein CASSIRGEQFF.

The chain joins TRBV5-1 to TRBJ2-7; unclear D gene. The germline V gene encodes CDR1 SGHRS and CDR2 YFSETQ. V lost 0 bases, J lost 0 bases, and 13 bases lay in between. This CDR3 spans 16 amino acids. In DNA, the CDR3 is TGCGCCAGCAGCTTGGTATGGACGAAAAGCTCCTACGAGCAGTACTTC. This translates into CASSLVWTKSSYEQYF.

The chain joins TRBV5-1 to TRBJ1-6, with 7 bases identical to TRBD1. With V trimmed by 5 bases and J by 10 bases, 9 bases remained unmatched. From germline, CDR1 is SGHRS and CDR2 YFSETQ. The length of the CDR3 is 14 residues. The CDR3 DNA reads TGCGCCAGCAGAACAGGGGACGATATCTCACCCCTCCACTTT. Residues: CASRTGDDISPLHF. Drawing the rest from reference TRBV5-1 and TRBJ1-6, the complete variable domain is KAGVTQTPRYLIKTRGQQVTLSCSPISGHRSVSWYQQTPGQGLQFLFEYFSETQRNKGNFPGRFSGRQFSNSRSEMNVSTLELGDSALYLCASRTGDDISPLHFGNGTRLTVT.

The gene calls are TRBV28 and TRBJ2-3; tentatively, D is TRBD1 (5 bases). CDR1 is MDHEN, CDR2 SYDVKM, per germline. This CDR3 region has 13 residues. The V and J ends lost 3 bases and 2 bases respectively, with 6 bases between them. CDR3 protein: CASSFRATDTQYF. CDR3 sequence (DNA): TGTGCCAGCAGTTTCAGGGCCACAGATACGCAGTATTTT.

Points on this clone: The junction and the germline gene differ at one end; a read error may be behind it. The chain carries TRBV11-2 and TRBJ2-1, with D perhaps TRBD1 or TRBD2 (7 bases each). Germline CDR1 and CDR2: SGHAT and FQNNGV. This CDR3 contains 12 residues. The CDR3 bases are TGTGCCAGCAGCTTAGGGGAGGGGGCGGAGCTCTTC. Translating it yields CASSLGEGAELF. The full variable domain, its missing parts supplied by reference TRBV11-2 and TRBJ2-1, is EAGVAQSPRYKIIEKRQSVAFWCNPISGHATLYWYQQILGQGPKLLIQFQNNGVVDDSQLPKDRFSAERLKGVDSTLKIQPAKLEDSAVYLCASSLGEGAELFGPGTRLTVL.

This sequence joins TRBV5-1 and TRBJ1-1; D not resolved. V was trimmed by 0 bases and J by 4 bases, leaving 7 bases between them. CDR3 length: 13 residues. Germline V gives CDR1 SGHRS, CDR2 YFSETQ. In DNA, the CDR3 is TGCGCCAGCAGCTTGGCCGAGGGCACTGAAGCTTTCTTT. Amino acid sequence: CASSLAEGTEAFF.

The count of this clone is one. J is TRBJ1-5 and V is TRBV6-1; D is unclear. V gave up 4 bases and J gave up 4 bases, with 5 bases separating them. The CDR3 contains 12 residues. CDR1 MNHNS and CDR2 SASEGT come from the germline V gene. In DNA form, the CDR3 reads TGTGCCAGCAGTGTAAATAATCAGCCCCAGCATTTT. This sequence encodes CASSVNNQPQHF.

The V and J genes are TRBV11-3 and TRBJ2-1, with 10 bases fitting TRBD1. The CDR3 sequence is 15 residues long. Per germline, CDR1 SGHNT and CDR2 YENEEA. J lost 6 bases, V lost 4 bases, and 6 bases had no gene match. The CDR3 DNA is TGTGCCAGCAGCTCCCGGGACAGGGGACTCAATGAGCAGTTCTTC. This codes for CASSSRDRGLNEQFF.

The gene calls are TRBV2 and TRBJ1-2; 8 nucleotides align to TRBD1. Germline V gene data show CDR1 as SNHLY and CDR2 as FYNNEI. This CDR3 region has 14 residues. V was pared by 6 bases and J by 3 bases, with 6 bases of the junction left unmatched. This CDR3 is CASSEQGEYYGYTF. CDR3 DNA: TGTGCCAGCAGCGAACAGGGGGAGTACTATGGCTACACCTTC.

The chain is built from TRBV7-9 and TRBJ2-3; TRBD1 aligns across 7 bases. The CDR3 loop spans 11 amino acids. Germline V lookup: CDR1 SEHNR, CDR2 FQNEAQ (reference sequence). V shed 10 bases, J shed 6 bases, and the junction held 4 bases outside the gene matches. CDR3 sequence: CATDRSDTQYF. CDR3 coding DNA: TGTGCCACGGACAGGTCCGATACGCAGTATTTT.

The chain combines TRBV30 with TRBJ1-1, with D tentatively TRBD1 (6 bases). Germline V gene lookup returns CDR1 GTSNPN and CDR2 SVGIG (reference sequence). The CDR3 runs 17 residues. Between the trimmed V and J ends, which lost 4 bases and 9 bases, there was a span of 30 bases. In DNA form, the CDR3 reads TGTGCCTGGACTTACGAACAAGGGTTGGGGGCTTTTACTAAAGCTTTCTTT. Translating it yields CAWTYEQGLGAFTKAFF.

The chain has TRBV7-8 and TRBJ2-7, with a tentative D call TRBD2 (6 bases). The V end was cut by 4 bases, the J end by 0 bases, with 25 bases between. This CDR3 is 19 amino acids long. Germline V gene sequence: CDR1 SGHVS, CDR2 FQNEAQ. The CDR3 DNA reads as TGTGCCAGCAGCTCCGTGGGACCGACCAACGGACTAACCTCCTACGAGCAGTACTTC. Protein sequence: CASSSVGPTNGLTSYEQYF.

The V and J genes are TRBV5-1 and TRBJ2-2; D unclear. Trimming took off 5 bases at V and 2 bases at J, with 4 bases between the two ends. In germline, CDR1 is SGHRS, CDR2 YFSETQ. The CDR3 is 12 residues long. This chain's CDR3 is CASRRNTGELFF. CDR3 DNA sequence: TGCGCCAGCAGGCGAAACACCGGGGAGCTGTTTTTT. The full variable domain, rest sourced from reference TRBV5-1 and TRBJ2-2, is KAGVTQTPRYLIKTRGQQVTLSCSPISGHRSVSWYQQTPGQGLQFLFEYFSETQRNKGNFPGRFSGRQFSNSRSEMNVSTLELGDSALYLCASRRNTGELFFGEGSRLTVL.

Comment on this clone: An end of the junction differs from the germline gene, which may be a read error. The V gene is TRBV30, the J gene TRBJ2-7, with TRBD1 matching over 12 bases. CDR1 GTSNPN and CDR2 SVGIG come from the germline V gene (reference sequence). This CDR3 is 16 amino acids long. The CDR3 reads CAWSADPGTGGSPSTF. As DNA, the CDR3 is TGTGCCTGGAGTGCGGACCCCGGGACAGGGGGCTCTCCCAGTACTTTT.

V and J are TRBV20-1 and TRBJ1-2; D gene ambiguous. From germline, CDR1 is DFQATT and CDR2 SNEGSKA (reference sequence). V lost 4 bases and J 8 bases, leaving 8 bases between the germline ends. The CDR3 runs 10 residues. The CDR3 sequence is CSAIRRGYTF. Here the CDR3 DNA reads TGCAGTGCTATCAGGAGAGGCTACACCTTC.

The J gene is TRBJ2-1, the V gene TRBV27; D call uncertain. The CDR3 is 11 residues long. Germline V gene data show CDR1 as MNHEY and CDR2 as SMNVEV (reference sequence). The germline V and J ends were trimmed by 3 bases and 6 bases, with 3 bases remaining between them. Written as DNA, the CDR3 is TGTGCCAGCAGTTTTTTCAATGAGCAGTTCTTC. It is translated as CASSFFNEQFF.

The V and J genes are TRBV5-1 and TRBJ2-3; perhaps D is TRBD1 or TRBD2 (5 bases each). The CDR3 loop spans 17 amino acids. CDR1 and CDR2 from the germline V gene are SGHRS and YFSETQ. V was cut by 0 bases and J by 0 bases, with 14 bases left in between. The DNA for the CDR3 is TGCGCCAGCAGCTTGGCTTATGGGACGGCTAGCACAGATACGCAGTATTTT. Translation gives CASSLAYGTASTDTQYF.

CDR3 nucleotides: TGCGCCAGCAGCCGGATGGGTCTCGCTAATGAAAAACTGTTTTTT. Translation: CASSRMGLANEKLFF. V and J are TRBV5-1 and TRBJ1-4; no firm D call. From germline, CDR1 is SGHRS and CDR2 YFSETQ. The CDR3 is made up of 15 amino acids. V was clipped by 4 bases and J by 3 bases, with 13 bases between them.

The chain recombines TRBV9 with TRBJ2-7, with D possibly being TRBD2 (5 bases). The germline CDR1 and CDR2 sequences are SGDLS and YYNGEE. V lost 3 bases and J lost 6, with 16 bases in between. This CDR3 spans 14 amino acids. The CDR3, as DNA: TGTGCCAGCAGCGCTAGTACGGGGTTGGGCGAGCAGTACTTC. Its translation: CASSASTGLGEQYF.

The V call is TRBV29-1, the J call TRBJ2-5, with D unclear. The germline V and J ends were trimmed by 8 bases and 4 bases, with 17 bases remaining between them. There are 13 residues in the CDR3. The germline CDR1 and CDR2 sequences are SQVTM and ANQGSEA. CDR3 in amino acids: CSTESLNGETQYF. CDR3 coding DNA: TGCAGCACGGAATCCCTAAACGGAGAGACCCAGTACTTC.

Concerning this clone: The identical CDR3 is also encoded by other nucleotide sequences in the sample. The chain uses TRBV13 and TRBJ2-1, with 9 positions matching TRBD1. Germline trimming cut 0 bases from V and 3 bases from J; bases unmatched to any gene: 0. This CDR3 has 15 residues. Germline assignment: CDR1 PRHDT and CDR2 FYEKMQ (reference sequence). DNA of the CDR3: TGTGCCAGCAGCTTAGGGACAGGGGGCTACAATGAGCAGTTCTTC. It specifies CASSLGTGGYNEQFF.

This rearrangement joins TRBV5-1 to TRBJ2-1; TRBD2 matches at 12 bases. CDR1 is SGHRS and CDR2 is YFSETQ in the germline V gene. Unmatched junction bases numbered 7, after V lost 2 bases and J lost 10 bases. The CDR3 extends over 15 amino acids. For the CDR3, the DNA is TGCGCCAGCAGCTTTACTAGCGGGGGGTATCCCGAGCAGTTCTTC. Amino acid sequence: CASSFTSGGYPEQFF.

Only a few counts were recorded for this clone. The V and J genes are TRBV4-1 and TRBJ2-5; D tentatively fits TRBD1 or TRBD2 (5 bases each). Trimming took 3 bases from V and 5 from J, leaving 22 bases between them. Per germline, CDR1 MGHRA and CDR2 YSYEKL. The CDR3 totals 17 residues. The CDR3 loop reads CASSHLPAAGAGETQYF. The DNA of the CDR3 is TGCGCCAGCAGCCACCTCCCCGCCGCGGGCGCAGGGGAGACCCAGTACTTC.

This sequence joins TRBV10-3 and TRBJ2-3; 9 bases are a match to TRBD1. J gave up 6 bases and V 5 bases, and 6 bases lay outside the gene matches. The CDR3 is 14 residues long. Per the germline V gene, CDR1 is ENHRY and CDR2 is SYGVKD. CDR3 residues: CAISRDRAGDTQYF. Here the CDR3 DNA reads TGTGCCATCAGTCGGGACAGGGCGGGGGATACGCAGTATTTT.

This chain uses TRBV5-4 with TRBJ1-4, with D unresolved. The germline V gene encodes CDR1 SGHNT and CDR2 YYREEE (reference sequence). There are 13 residues in the CDR3. The V end was cut by 3 bases, the J end by 8 bases, with 11 bases between. In DNA form, the CDR3 reads TGTGCCAGCAGCTCCGGACTGGAAGAAAAACTGTTTTTT. As protein: CASSSGLEEKLFF.

The V and J genes are TRBV12-5 and TRBJ2-7; D ambiguous. Germline V gives CDR1 LGHNT, CDR2 FRNRAP. The length of the CDR3 is 13 residues. Trimming left V 0 bases short and J 7 bases short, with 10 bases between. The CDR3: CASGLVRSMEQYF. The CDR3 coding sequence is TGTGCTAGTGGTTTGGTACGGTCCATGGAGCAGTACTTC.

V and J are TRBV9 and TRBJ1-1, with D possibly being TRBD1 (6 bases). V was cut by 0 bases and J by 4 bases, with 10 bases left in between. The germline CDR1 and CDR2 sequences are SGDLS and YYNGEE. This CDR3 has 14 amino acids. CDR3 residues: CASSVEQGITEAFF. The CDR3 region has the DNA TGTGCCAGCAGCGTAGAACAGGGAATCACTGAAGCTTTCTTT.